This TCR beta chain derives from a study of vaccination and CD4 T cells after COVID-19. Study-wide background: Post-COVID specimens were obtained a median about 97 days after diagnosis (range 35 to 161).

CDR1 is DFQATT and CDR2 is SNEGSKA in the germline V gene (reference sequence). This CDR3 is built from 12 residues. The germline V and J ends were trimmed by 3 bases and 3 bases, with 9 bases remaining between them. Time point in this sample: late sampling 161 to 241 days after vaccination in a few convalescent patients. TCRdb called the PCR reads again in MiXCR, with one record for every CDR3 protein. In the table there are 25,000 to 30,000 distinct CDR3 sequences, over 40% of which are singletons. The material sequenced was CD4+ T cells from blood, taken about 7 months after SARS-CoV-2 vaccination. The TCR was taken from a human donor who had recovered from COVID-19. The chain employs TRBV20-1 and TRBJ2-7; no clear D gene. The DNA of the CDR3 is TGCAGTGCTAGGGGTAGTTACTACGAGCAGTACTTC. It is translated as CSARGSYYEQYF.